This T cell receptor beta chain derives from a study of blood T cell repertoires in COVID-19. Whole-study context: Collection of acute and convalescent COVID-19 samples took place in the United States, Italy and Spain. T cells, B-cell-depleted T cells, or PBMCs supplied cDNA or gDNA.

This clone was counted a single time. Sequence at one end of the junction differs from germline and may be a read error. The germline gives CDR1 SNHLY, CDR2 FYNNEI. CDR3 length equals 12 residues. TCRdb's table, derived via immunoSEQ multiplex PCR, lists solely in-frame clones and lacks some. The table has fewer than 450,000 clones, 88% seen once. Cohort assignment relied on participant-reported clinical history. Symptom resolution, clearance, or two negative PCRs marked the recovered donors of Cohort 3. The receptor was isolated from a woman under 30 who had recovered from COVID-19. The sequencing input was PBMCs or T cells enriched from blood (not recorded which). This rearrangement joins TRBV2 to TRBJ2-5; 8 bases fit TRBD2. The CDR3 coding sequence is TGTGCCAGCAGTGCGGGACTAGGAGGGGGAGACTTC. Translating it yields CASSAGLGGGDF.